This section outlines one T cell receptor beta chain sequence together with its context. This clone was seen just once. Its antigen is unknown. No much larger clone is present one base from it, and per-base qualities are unavailable. This specimen belongs to a study of blood T cell repertoires in COVID-19 (TCRdb year 2020). Study-level background: The collaborator samples originated in the United States, Italy and Spain and spanned the acute and convalescent phases of COVID-19. A freely available public database, intended as a resource for researchers studying the immune response to SARS-CoV-2, is where the repertoires were released. The material from the prospective study consisted of cDNA or gDNA derived from T cells, B-cell-depleted T cells, or PBMCs. The samples were drawn from the first 160 participants of the ongoing ImmuneRACE study and from 950 to 1,500 subjects provided by 6 global collaborators. Subjects who had been exposed to COVID-19, were actively infected with it, or had recovered from it provided the deeply sampled blood TCRbeta repertoires that made up the dataset. Nearly every sample came with metadata listing a de-identified subject ID, COVID-19 status, age in years and sex. Where available, HLA class I and class II types were obtained from metadata supplied by the sample provider rather than from assay-based typing.

What the research found in general, with its limitations: The amount of clinical and demographic metadata varied by source and participant and was provided uncurated.

Each collaborating institution followed its own protocols to collect whole blood in K2EDTA tubes. For TCRbeta analysis, collaborator samples were shipped as frozen whole blood, as isolated PBMCs, or as DNA extracted from either sample type. The CDR3, cysteine through phenylalanine, is 13 amino acids long. Left in the record is the CDR3 DNA by itself, 39 bases read in frame from the first base. V is pared back by 3 bases and J by 1 base, with 6 bases lying between the germline termini. According to the germline V gene, CDR1 reads KGHSH and CDR2 reads LQKENI. TCRbeta CDR3 regions were amplified from genomic DNA by means of the immunoSEQ Assay, a bias-controlled multiplex PCR. The study's processing was this. Within the assay, amplification of reference gene primers was used to estimate how many nucleated cells each sample contained. To quantify the absolute abundance of each unique TCRbeta CDR3 rearrangement, sequence reads were collapsed and filtered. Productive Simpson clonality was computed per sample as the square root of Simpson's diversity index over productive rearrangements. TCRdb mirrors the immuneACCESS table, restricted to in-frame sequences. Some clones are absent from its copies; in checked studies, under half trace to an unresolved V gene, and the reason for the others is unknown. The V and J calls and clone size are taken from that table; D and trimming were inferred from the DNA. Recorded for this sample are under 250,000 clones; about 82% of them occurred a single time. Over 5.5% of the sample goes to the ten largest clones.

The chain joins TRBV18 to TRBJ2-5; the D gene is possibly TRBD2, with 6 bases matching. The sequence was obtained from a woman aged 55-69 years with active or convalescent COVID-19. The sample taken for sequencing was peripheral blood. The CDR3 protein sequence reads: CASSPGGQETQYF. The base sequence is TGTGCCAGCTCACCGGGAGGCCAAGAGACCCAGTACTTC. With the rest looked up from the reference TRBV18 and TRBJ2-5 genes rather than sequenced, the full variable domain is NAGVMQNPRHLVRRRGQEARLRCSPMKGHSHVYWYRQLPEEGLKFMVYLQKENIIDESGMPKERFSAEFPKEGPSILRIQQVVRGDSAAYFCASSPGGQETQYFGPGTRLLVL.